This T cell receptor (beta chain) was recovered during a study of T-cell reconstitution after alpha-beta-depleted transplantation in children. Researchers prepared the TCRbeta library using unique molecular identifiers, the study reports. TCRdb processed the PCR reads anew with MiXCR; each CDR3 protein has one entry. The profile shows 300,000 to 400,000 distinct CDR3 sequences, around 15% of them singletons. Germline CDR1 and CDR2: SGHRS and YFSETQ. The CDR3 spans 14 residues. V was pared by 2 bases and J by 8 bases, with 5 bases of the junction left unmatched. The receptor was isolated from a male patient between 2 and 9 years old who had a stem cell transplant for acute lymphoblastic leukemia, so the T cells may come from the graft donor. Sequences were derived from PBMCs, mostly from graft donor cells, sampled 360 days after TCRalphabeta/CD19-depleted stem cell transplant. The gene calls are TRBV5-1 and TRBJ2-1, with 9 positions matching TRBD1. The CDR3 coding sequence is TGCGCCAGCAGCTTAGGACAGGGGAACGATGAGCAGTTCTTC. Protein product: CASSLGQGNDEQFF.